This entry features one T cell receptor beta chain sequence. The data are from a study of blood T cell repertoires in COVID-19. Study at large: Spain, Italy and the United States supplied samples that represented acute and convalescent COVID-19. Sources were T cells, B-cell-depleted T cells, or PBMCs; the material itself was cDNA or gDNA.

CDR3 length: 13 amino acids. Germline-derived CDR1 and CDR2 are SGHRS and YFSETQ. V shed 4 bases, J shed 5 bases, and the junction held 5 bases outside the gene matches. Profiled with immunoSEQ multiplex PCR; TCRdb holds only in-frame clones, not every one. In the table there are 200,000 to 250,000 clones, 80% to 90% of which are singletons. Recruits, aged about 18 to 100 years, lived in 24 US areas. The receptor was derived from a woman aged 50 to 60 with acute COVID-19. Sequencing was done on a sample of PBMCs or T cells enriched from blood (not recorded which). The chain employs TRBV5-1 and TRBJ2-7, with 8 bases fitting TRBD2. As DNA, the CDR3 is TGCGCCAGCAGCACGGAACTAGCGGACGAGCAGTACTTC. This translates into CASSTELADEQYF.